Each of the 26 T cell receptor beta chains below was sequenced from the same sample in a study of shared clonotypes between healthy human individuals. The naive CD8 fraction comprised CD45RO-negative cells positively selected for CCR7 and excluded terminally differentiated effector memory CD45RA+ cells. Clones were sequenced by immunoSEQ multiplex PCR, and TCRdb holds only the in-frame ones, with some missing. Among some 2 million clones, around 96% were seen once, and the ten largest hold roughly 1%. The sequencing input was naive CD8+ T cells sorted from blood. The receptors shown here come from a man aged 18 to 30 in good health.

The chain employs TRBV28 and TRBJ2-3; a possible D gene is TRBD2 (6 bases). The CDR3 spans 16 residues. Germline-derived CDR1 and CDR2 are MDHEN and SYDVKM. Trimming removed 3 bases from V and 0 bases from J, with 13 bases in between. This CDR3 reads CASSLLSGPSTDTQYF. CDR3 coding DNA: TGTGCCAGCAGTTTGCTTAGCGGACCTAGCACAGATACGCAGTATTTT.

Of note for this clone: This CDR3 is also generated by other DNA sequences in the sample. The chain uses TRBV19 and TRBJ2-5; D not certain. V shed 3 bases and J shed 2 bases, with 10 bases lying between them. Germline V lookup: CDR1 LNHDA, CDR2 SQIVND (reference sequence). The CDR3 loop spans 14 amino acids. The CDR3 coding sequence is TGTGCCAGTAGTATCGACCTGGGGCAAGAGACCCAGTACTTC. As protein: CASSIDLGQETQYF.

The chain employs TRBV7-2 and TRBJ2-7; D gene uncertain. Trimming pared 5 bases from V and 0 bases from J, leaving 11 bases between. The CDR3 totals 14 residues. Germline V CDR1 and CDR2: SGHTA, FQGNSA. DNA of the CDR3: TGTGCCAGCAGCATAAGCCGGGCCTCCTACGAGCAGTACTTC. Amino acids: CASSISRASYEQYF.

A word on this clone: Other DNA sequences of this sample code for an identical CDR3. This chain links TRBV7-9 with TRBJ2-7; 7 bases are shared with TRBD1. V lost 4 bases to trimming and J lost 6 bases; unmatched junction nucleotides: 3. This CDR3 has 12 amino acids. Per the germline V gene, CDR1 is SEHNR and CDR2 is FQNEAQ (reference sequence). The CDR3: CASSSRQGEQYF. CDR3 in DNA: TGTGCCAGCAGCTCACGACAGGGCGAGCAGTACTTC.

The genes are TRBV6-5 and TRBJ1-4; TRBD1 agrees at 7 bases. With 4 bases clipped from V and 2 bases from J, the junction kept 7 bases outside the gene matches. CDR3 length equals 16 residues. Germline V CDR1 and CDR2: MNHEY, SVGAGI. CDR3 DNA sequence: TGTGCCAGCAGTTTACAGGGGCCCTGGACTAATGAAAAACTGTTTTTT. Amino acids: CASSLQGPWTNEKLFF.

CDR3 loop: CASSLGRGGEKLFF. The CDR3 region has the DNA TGTGCCAGCAGCTTAGGGCGGGGGGGAGAAAAACTGTTTTTT. The chain links TRBV7-6 to TRBJ1-4, with D maybe TRBD1 (5 bases). With 1 base removed from V and 8 bases from J, the gap between germline ends came to 11 bases. CDR3 size: 14 residues. Germline V gives CDR1 SGHVS, CDR2 FNYEAQ.

This chain connects TRBV6-5 to TRBJ2-3; D not certain. The V end was cut by 2 bases, the J end by 5 bases, with 14 bases between. The CDR3 covers 15 residues. Germline V CDR1 and CDR2: MNHEY, SVGAGI. The CDR3 nucleotides read TGTGCCAGCAGTTACAACGTGCTGGATGAAGATACGCAGTATTTT. As protein: CASSYNVLDEDTQYF.

The V gene is TRBV28, the J gene TRBJ1-2; 8 positions agree with TRBD1. Trimming removed 4 bases from V and 5 bases from J; junction bases left unmatched: 6. The CDR3 extends over 14 amino acids. Per germline, CDR1 MDHEN and CDR2 SYDVKM. The CDR3 region is CASSWTGLFYGYTF. CDR3 in DNA: TGTGCCAGCAGTTGGACAGGGCTTTTTTATGGCTACACCTTC.

CDR3: CASSPDRGGYHEQFF. CDR3 nucleotide sequence: TGCGCCAGCAGCCCTGACAGAGGGGGTTATCATGAGCAGTTCTTC. The rearrangement uses TRBV5-1 and TRBJ2-1; a weak D match, TRBD1 (6 bases). Germline assignment: CDR1 SGHRS and CDR2 YFSETQ. V shed 4 bases and J shed 8 bases, with 19 bases lying between them. The CDR3 contains 15 residues.

This clone came up once. The chain employs TRBV9 and TRBJ2-1, with D perhaps TRBD2 (5 bases). The CDR3 contains 14 residues. Looked up from germline, CDR1 is SGDLS and CDR2 is YYNGEE. V lost 0 bases, J lost 8 bases, and 12 bases lay in between. The CDR3 region has the DNA TGTGCCAGCAGCGTAGCCGGCAGGACTTATGAGCAGTTCTTC. It is translated as CASSVAGRTYEQFF.

The chain links TRBV4-1 to TRBJ2-5; the match to TRBD2 covers 16 bases. J lost 5 bases, V lost 3 bases, and 6 bases had no gene match. The CDR3 consists of 17 residues. Germline CDR1 MGHRA, CDR2 YSYEKL. CDR3 region: CASSQGLAGGVWETQYF. CDR3 nucleotide sequence: TGCGCCAGCAGCCAGGGACTAGCGGGAGGGGTATGGGAGACCCAGTACTTC.

The chain has TRBV28 and TRBJ1-1, with unresolved D. Trimming cost V 2 bases and J 6 bases, with 10 bases left between them. Looked up from germline, CDR1 is MDHEN and CDR2 is SYDVKM. The CDR3 has 13 amino acids. This CDR3 reads CASSLSGVPEAFF. In nucleotides, the CDR3 is TGTGCCAGCAGTTTAAGTGGGGTACCTGAAGCTTTCTTT.

The chain links TRBV5-4 to TRBJ2-2, with 7 bases that match TRBD2. V shed 5 bases, J shed 1 base, and the junction held 17 bases outside the gene matches. The CDR3 runs to 19 residues. Germline V lookup: CDR1 SGHNT, CDR2 YYREEE (reference sequence). The CDR3 spells CASSVGLAARSMNTGELFF. CDR3 DNA: TGTGCCAGCAGTGTAGGGCTAGCGGCACGTTCTATGAACACCGGGGAGCTGTTTTTT. Together with reference TRBV5-4 and TRBJ2-2, the CDR3 gives the full variable domain: ETGVTQSPTHLIKTRGQQVTLRCSSQSGHNTVSWYQQALGQGPQFIFQYYREEENGRGNFPPRFSGLQFPNYSSELNVNALELDDSALYLCASSVGLAARSMNTGELFFGEGSRLTVL.

The chain employs TRBV27 and TRBJ2-7; D not certain. V lost 6 bases, J lost 2 bases, and 14 bases lay in between. Germline assignment: CDR1 MNHEY and CDR2 SMNVEV (reference sequence). This CDR3 region has 14 residues. CDR3: CASSRPARPYEQYF. DNA for the CDR3: TGTGCCAGCAGCAGACCAGCGCGCCCCTACGAGCAGTACTTC.

The chain employs TRBV10-2 and TRBJ2-7; D ambiguous. The length of the CDR3 is 16 residues. Germline CDR1 and CDR2: WSHSY and SAAADI. V was clipped by 0 bases and J by 2 bases, with 14 bases between them. CDR3 in DNA: TGCGCCAGCAGTGAGTCAGACCTCACTGGGGCCTACGAGCAGTACTTC. Translated, it gives CASSESDLTGAYEQYF.

The chain couples TRBV27 to TRBJ2-7; TRBD1 agrees at 10 bases. Germline assignment: CDR1 MNHEY and CDR2 SMNVEV (reference sequence). V shed 0 bases, J shed 4 bases, and the junction held 6 bases outside the gene matches. The length of the CDR3 is 16 residues. The CDR3 nucleotides read TGTGCCAGCAGTTTATCTTCCGGGACAGGGGAATACGAGCAGTACTTC. Its translation: CASSLSSGTGEYEQYF.

The chain joins TRBV28 to TRBJ2-6, with 8 positions matching TRBD1. V was clipped by 5 bases and J by 4 bases; unmatched bases: 10. Germline V gene lookup returns CDR1 MDHEN and CDR2 SYDVKM. There are 17 residues in the CDR3. CDR3 coding DNA: TGTGCCAGCAGTCAGGGACAGGTCCAAGCCGGGGCCAACGTCCTGACTTTC. Amino acids: CASSQGQVQAGANVLTF.

V gene TRBV29-1 combines with J gene TRBJ2-7; the match to TRBD1 covers 7 bases. CDR1 is SQVTM and CDR2 is ANQGSEA in the germline V gene. This CDR3 is 13 amino acids long. Trimming at V came to 5 bases and at J to 3 bases, leaving 7 bases not matched to a gene. CDR3 bases: TGCAGCGTTTGCTCGACAGGGTACTACGAGCAGTACTTC. Translated, it gives CSVCSTGYYEQYF.

This sequence joins TRBV4-1 and TRBJ1-5; D possibly corresponds to TRBD1 (6 bases). Trimming took 5 bases from V and 7 from J, leaving 15 bases between them. From germline, CDR1 is MGHRA and CDR2 YSYEKL. The CDR3 contains 14 residues. CDR3 in amino acids: CASSTTGKGQPQHF. The CDR3 bases are TGCGCCAGCAGCACAACAGGGAAAGGCCAGCCCCAGCATTTT.

V is TRBV13 and J is TRBJ1-2; TRBD1 matches at 8 bases. The CDR3 length is 15 residues. From germline, CDR1 is PRHDT and CDR2 FYEKMQ (reference sequence). V was clipped by 5 bases and J by 4 bases; unmatched bases: 9. The CDR3 sequence is CASSGRDRFAYGYTF. CDR3 in DNA: TGTGCCAGCAGCGGACGGGACAGGTTCGCCTATGGCTACACCTTC.

In regard to this clone: Other nucleotide sequences in the sample specify the same CDR3. The V and J genes are TRBV13 and TRBJ2-1; a weak D match, TRBD2 (6 bases). The ends were cut back, 0 bases at V and 0 bases at J, with 6 bases in the middle. Germline assignment: CDR1 PRHDT and CDR2 FYEKMQ (reference sequence). The CDR3 is made up of 15 amino acids. The CDR3 sequence: CASSLGGSSYNEQFF. The CDR3 DNA follows: TGTGCCAGCAGCTTAGGCGGGAGCTCCTACAATGAGCAGTTCTTC.

The chain joins TRBV4-2 to TRBJ2-5; 13 nucleotides match TRBD2. Trimming took 4 bases from V and 2 from J; bases not matched to a gene: 10. The CDR3 is made up of 18 amino acids. The germline V gene encodes CDR1 LGHNA and CDR2 YNFKEQ. The CDR3 DNA reads TGTGCCAGCAGCCTTGGCAGACTAGCGGGGGGCCGTCAAGAGACCCAGTACTTC. This sequence encodes CASSLGRLAGGRQETQYF.

The chain is built from TRBV19 and TRBJ2-7; D tentatively reads TRBD1 or TRBD2 (7 bases each). This CDR3 contains 14 residues. V was shortened by 3 bases and J by 5 bases, with 14 bases between the two germline ends. Germline CDR1 is LNHDA and CDR2 is SQIVND (reference sequence). CDR3 sequence: CASSMQGGMNEQYF. The CDR3 DNA is TGTGCCAGTAGTATGCAGGGGGGGATGAACGAGCAGTACTTC.

With regard to this clone: The same CDR3 arises from other DNA sequences in this sample as well. The rearrangement joins TRBV9 to TRBJ2-3, with D possibly being TRBD2 (6 bases). This CDR3 has 15 residues. CDR1 and CDR2 (germline): SGDLS, YYNGEE. Trimming shortened V by 0 bases and J by 0 bases, and 8 bases separated the two germline ends. The CDR3 DNA sequence: TGTGCCAGCAGCGTAGGAACTAGCAGCACAGATACGCAGTATTTT. The encoded protein is CASSVGTSSTDTQYF.

This clone was seen only once. This chain joins TRBV11-2 and TRBJ1-3; a possible D gene is TRBD1 (5 bases). The ends were cut back, 3 bases at V and 6 bases at J, with 15 bases in the middle. Germline V gene data show CDR1 as SGHAT and CDR2 as FQNNGV. The CDR3 runs 15 residues. DNA for the CDR3: TGTGCCAGCAGCTTCGGGCTGGAAGGGGAAAACACCATATATTTT. Encoded protein: CASSFGLEGENTIYF.

V and J are TRBV13 and TRBJ2-1; TRBD1 aligns across 8 bases. The V gene end was trimmed by 4 bases and the J gene end by 6 bases; junction bases not matched to a gene: 8. The length of the CDR3 is 15 residues. CDR1 and CDR2 (germline): PRHDT, FYEKMQ (reference sequence). As DNA, the CDR3 is TGTGCCAGCAGCTCGGACAGGGCGACTCCCAATGAGCAGTTCTTC. As protein: CASSSDRATPNEQFF. Variable domain in full (rest from reference TRBV13 and TRBJ2-1): AAGVIQSPRHLIKEKRETATLKCYPIPRHDTVYWYQQGPGQDPQFLISFYEKMQSDKGSIPDRFSAQQFSDYHSELNMSSLELGDSALYFCASSSDRATPNEQFFGPGTRLTVL.